A selection of T cell receptor beta chains follows, all from one sample in a study of blood T cell repertoires in COVID-19. Some clones are missing from TCRdb's copy, which holds only in-frame ones; the method was immunoSEQ multiplex PCR. The sample yields fewer than 95,000 clones, 88% seen once. The sample was peripheral blood. These receptors originate from a man aged 55-75 years with acute or convalescent COVID-19. CDR3s include the opening cysteine and the closing phenylalanine or tryptophan. The order of the fields is clone size, D gene, J gene, V gene, CDR3 length, CDR3 protein, CDR3 DNA. The D gene is left open where the match is weak. Clone size is given for some rows only: seen once, a few or many times, or a class if the clone is expanded.

>.|.|TRBJ1-2|TRBV5-1|16
CASSLEGGRGNYGYTF
TGCGCCAGCAGCCTGGAGGGGGGGCGCGGGAACTATGGCTACACCTTC
>.|TRBD1|TRBJ1-6|TRBV6-2/TRBV6-3|17
CASSPRDRGSYNSPLHF
TGTGCCAGCAGCCCCCGGGACAGGGGTTCCTATAATTCACCCCTCCACTTT
>few|TRBD1|TRBJ1-4|TRBV7-8|16
CASSPDRAGTNEKLFF
TGTGCCAGCAGCCCCGACAGGGCGGGAACTAATGAAAAACTGTTTTTT
>.|.|TRBJ1-5|TRBV29-1|13
CSVVPRGNQPQHF
TGCAGCGTTGTCCCCAGGGGCAATCAGCCCCAGCATTTT
>.|TRBD1|TRBJ2-1|TRBV5-4|15
CASSSYRGQDNEQFF
TGTGCCAGCAGCTCATACAGGGGGCAGGACAATGAGCAGTTCTTC
>.|.|TRBJ1-2|TRBV11-3|12
CASAVGVYGYTF
TGTGCCAGCGCGGTTGGAGTCTATGGCTACACCTTC
>.|.|TRBJ2-1|TRBV4-1|17
CASSPRVNQGSYNEQFF
TGCGCCAGCAGCCCGAGGGTCAATCAGGGGTCCTACAATGAGCAGTTCTTC
>.|TRBD1|TRBJ1-3|TRBV6-6|14
CASRQGEPGNTIYF
TGTGCCAGCCGACAGGGGGAGCCTGGAAACACCATATATTTT
>.|TRBD1|TRBJ1-4|TRBV7-3|15
CASRSTGAANEKLFF
TGTGCCAGCAGGTCGACAGGGGCGGCTAATGAAAAACTGTTTTTT
>.|.|TRBJ1-5|TRBV2|15
CASSRSQYSNQPQHF
TGTGCCAGCAGTCGATCACAGTATAGCAATCAGCCCCAGCATTTT
>.|TRBD1|TRBJ2-3|TRBV7-9|15
CASSLVRTGGDTQYF
TGTGCCAGCAGCTTAGTCCGGACAGGGGGGGATACGCAGTATTTT
>.|TRBD1|TRBJ1-4|TRBV6-2/TRBV6-3|18
CASSSLGTVDATNEKLFF
TGTGCCAGCAGTTCCCTCGGGACAGTCGATGCAACTAATGAAAAACTGTTTTTT
>.|TRBD2|TRBJ2-1|TRBV6-5|14
CASNGLAGSNEQFF
TGTGCCAGCAATGGACTAGCGGGATCCAATGAGCAGTTCTTC
>.|.|TRBJ1-1|TRBV18|13
CASSPGGNTEAFF
TGTGCCAGCTCACCCGGGGGGAACACTGAAGCTTTCTTT
>.|.|TRBJ2-7|TRBV19|15
CASSPQGHLSYEQYF
TGTGCCAGTAGTCCCCAGGGCCACCTCTCCTACGAGCAGTACTTC
>.|.|TRBJ1-1|TRBV29-1|13
CSVSRSGNTEAFF
TGCAGCGTTAGCCGTAGCGGGAACACTGAAGCTTTCTTT
>few|.|TRBJ2-1|TRBV9|13
CASSVARYNEQFF
TGTGCCAGCAGCGTAGCGAGGTACAATGAGCAGTTCTTC
>.|TRBD2|TRBJ2-2|TRBV5-1|16
CASSLALAENTGELFF
TGCGCCAGCAGCTTGGCCCTAGCGGAAAACACCGGGGAGCTGTTTTTT
>.|TRBD2|TRBJ2-3|TRBV9|17
CASSARGLAGGTDTQYF
TGTGCCAGCAGCGCACGAGGACTAGCGGGGGGGACAGATACGCAGTATTTT
>.|TRBD1|TRBJ1-3|TRBV7-8|16
CASSYSGGYSGNTIYF
TGTGCCAGCAGCTACTCAGGGGGATACTCTGGAAACACCATATATTTT
>once|.|TRBJ2-5|TRBV3-1/TRBV3-2|14
CASSGYRTQETQYF
TGTGCCAGCAGTGGATACAGGACCCAAGAGACCCAGTACTTC
>once|.|TRBJ1-2|TRBV7-8|14
CASSTRDSSYGYTF
TGTGCCAGCAGCACCCGGGACTCGAGCTATGGCTACACCTTC
>.|TRBD2|TRBJ2-1|TRBV5-1|15
CASSIERGGRNEQFF
TGCGCCAGCAGCATAGAGCGGGGGGGCCGGAATGAGCAGTTCTTC
>once|TRBD1|TRBJ1-5|TRBV27|13
CASSSGQFQPQHF
TGTGCCAGCAGTTCGGGACAGTTTCAGCCCCAGCATTTT
>.|.|TRBJ2-7|TRBV6-5|13
CASRMGHFYEQYF
TGTGCCAGCAGAATGGGACATTTTTACGAGCAGTACTTC
>once|.|TRBJ1-2|TRBV9|14
CASSVGGANYGYTF
TGTGCCAGCAGCGTAGGGGGAGCTAACTATGGCTACACCTTC
>.|.|TRBJ2-7|TRBV2|13
CASSEAGVYEQYF
TGTGCCAGCAGTGAAGCGGGAGTCTACGAGCAGTACTTC
>.|.|TRBJ2-7|TRBV12-5|12
CASGDISYEQYF
TGTGCTAGTGGAGACATTTCCTACGAGCAGTACTTC
>once|.|TRBJ2-7|TRBV11-2|15
CASSLDSLVPYEQYF
TGTGCCAGCAGCTTAGACAGCCTAGTCCCCTACGAGCAGTATTTC
>.|.|TRBJ1-5|TRBV6-5|13
CASSRDSNQPQHF
TGTGCCAGCAGTCGGGACTCCAATCAGCCCCAGCATTTT
>once|TRBD1|TRBJ1-6|TRBV27|21
CASSLWVGARGPRPNNSPLHF
TGTGCCAGCAGTTTATGGGTCGGCGCCAGGGGGCCCCGGCCCAATAATTCACCCCTCCACTTT
>once|.|TRBJ1-2|TRBV13|12
CASSPGGYGYTF
TGTGCCAGCAGCCCCGGGGGGTATGGCTACACCTTC
>.|.|TRBJ1-6|TRBV6-4|13
CASSEQANSPLHF
TGTGCCAGCAGTGAACAGGCGAATTCACCCCTCCACTTT
>.|.|TRBJ1-5|TRBV25-1|16
CASSDVGGSGNQPQHF
TGTGCCAGCAGTGACGTGGGGGGATCGGGCAATCAGCCCCAGCATTTT
>.|TRBD1|TRBJ2-7|TRBV12-3/TRBV12-4|12
CASRGQGNEQYF
TGTGCCAGCAGGGGACAGGGGAACGAGCAGTACTTC
>.|.|TRBJ1-1|TRBV14|17
CASSQDRVALRGTEAFF
TGTGCCAGCAGCCAAGATAGGGTCGCGTTAAGGGGCACTGAAGCTTTCTTT
>.|TRBD1|TRBJ1-5|TRBV7-8|15
CASSRDRGRNQPQHF
TGTGCCAGCAGCCGGGACAGGGGGCGGAATCAGCCCCAGCATTTT
>.|.|TRBJ1-1|TRBV7-9|15
CASSGGSQMNTEAFF
TGTGCCAGCAGCGGAGGGTCCCAAATGAACACTGAAGCTTTCTTT
>.|.|TRBJ1-1|TRBV30|13
CAGHRDGNTEAFF
TGTGCCGGGCACAGGGATGGGAACACTGAAGCTTTCTTT
>.|TRBD1|TRBJ1-2|TRBV5-4|16
CASSPSGDRFHYGYTF
TGTGCCAGCAGCCCATCGGGGGACAGGTTTCACTATGGCTACACCTTC
>once|TRBD1|TRBJ1-3|TRBV7-8|18
CASSLGARTGSSGNTIYF
TGTGCCAGCAGCTTAGGGGCCCGGACAGGGAGTTCTGGAAACACCATATATTTT
>.|.|TRBJ1-2|TRBV7-5|13
CARSAGPRNGYTF
TGTGCCAGAAGCGCGGGACCTCGAAATGGCTACACCTTC
>.|.|TRBJ1-1|TRBV7-7|15
CASSPFGSMNTEAFF
TGTGCCAGCAGCCCCTTCGGGAGTATGAACACTGAAGCTTTCTTT
>.|TRBD2|TRBJ2-2|TRBV7-9|17
CASSSLPSGGTTGELFF
TGTGCCAGCAGCTCCTTACCTAGCGGGGGGACCACCGGGGAGCTGTTTTTT
>.|.|TRBJ1-1|TRBV25-1|14
CASSDPGKNTEAFF
TGTGCCAGCAGTGACCCAGGAAAGAACACTGAAGCTTTCTTT
>.|TRBD2|TRBJ2-5|TRBV5-4|14
CASSLAGPQETQYF
TGTGCCAGCAGCCTAGCGGGGCCCCAAGAGACCCAGTACTTC
>.|TRBD1|TRBJ2-7|TRBV5-1|14
CASSSTGGVYEQYF
TGCGCCAGCAGCTCGACAGGGGGCGTCTACGAGCAGTACTTC
>.|TRBD1|TRBJ2-5|TRBV24-1|15
CATSQGQGGVETQYF
TGTGCCACCAGCCAGGGACAGGGAGGAGTAGAGACCCAGTACTTC
>.|.|TRBJ1-2|TRBV5-1|19
CASSPTTGTLGPANYGYTF
TGCGCCAGCAGCCCGACAACCGGGACACTCGGCCCGGCTAACTATGGCTACACCTTC
>.|TRBD1|TRBJ1-1|TRBV29-1|14
CSVERDRGITEAFF
TGCAGCGTTGAGAGGGACAGGGGAATCACTGAAGCTTTCTTT
>.|TRBD2|TRBJ2-7|TRBV6-5|15
CASSLMAGGVYEQYF
TGTGCCAGCAGCCTTATGGCGGGAGGGGTCTACGAGCAGTACTTC
>few|TRBD1|TRBJ1-1|TRBV7-6|15
CASSSGQGMNTEAFF
TGTGCCAGCAGCTCGGGACAGGGAATGAACACTGAAGCTTTCTTT
>.|.|TRBJ1-1|TRBV6-5|16
CASSYSSLTANTEAFF
TGTGCCAGCAGTTACTCGTCATTAACAGCGAACACTGAAGCTTTCTTT
>.|TRBD2|TRBJ2-5|TRBV6-6|15
CASSYSSLAEETQYF
TGTGCCAGCAGTTACTCGTCACTAGCGGAAGAGACCCAGTACTTC
>.|.|TRBJ2-7|TRBV29-1|12
CSVESVSYEQYF
TGCAGCGTTGAGAGCGTTTCCTACGAGCAGTACTTC
>.|.|TRBJ1-5|TRBV2|15
CASTEDRTAGQPQHF
TGTGCCAGCACTGAAGACAGGACCGCGGGGCAGCCCCAGCATTTT
>.|.|TRBJ1-5|TRBV27|17
CASSLFSTATSNQPQHF
TGTGCCAGCAGTTTATTTTCCACAGCCACAAGCAATCAGCCCCAGCATTTT
>.|.|TRBJ1-3|TRBV29-1|14
CSVEDSLSGNTIYF
TGCAGCGTTGAAGATTCACTCTCTGGAAACACCATATATTTT
>.|.|TRBJ1-1|TRBV28|13
CASSLSDSSEAFF
TGTGCCAGCAGTTTGTCAGACAGTTCTGAAGCTTTCTTT
>.|TRBD1|TRBJ2-1|TRBV5-1|14
CASRLDRVWNEQFF
TGCGCCAGCAGGCTGGACAGGGTTTGGAATGAGCAGTTCTTC